These 14 T cell receptor beta chains were sequenced from one sample in a study of shared clonotypes between healthy human individuals. TCRdb's copy holds only in-frame clones and misses some; the assay was immunoSEQ multiplex PCR. The sample carries hundreds of thousands of clones, more than 85% recorded once. CD45RO negativity and positive selection for CCR7 defined naive CD8 cells, a population that excluded terminally differentiated effector memory CD45RA+ cells. Sequences were obtained from naive CD8+ T cells sorted from blood. The receptors were gathered from a man between 25 and 39 years old in good health.

About this clone: Other DNA sequences in this specimen translate into the identical CDR3. This chain links TRBV19 with TRBJ1-5; D gene ambiguous. The CDR3 runs to 14 residues. Trimming removed 1 base at V and 2 bases at J, with 6 bases between. Germline V gives CDR1 LNHDA, CDR2 SQIVND (reference sequence). The CDR3 DNA reads as TGTGCCAGTAGTATAGTTTCGGGCAATCAGCCCCAGCATTTT. As protein: CASSIVSGNQPQHF.

The chain combines TRBV2 with TRBJ1-4; D is unresolved. The ends were cut back, 6 bases at V and 0 bases at J, with 14 bases in the middle. CDR1 is SNHLY, CDR2 FYNNEI, per germline. This CDR3 is built from 16 residues. The CDR3 sequence is CASSLIDTTTNEKLFF. The CDR3 DNA follows: TGTGCCAGCAGCCTTATCGACACCACAACTAATGAAAAACTGTTTTTT.

This rearrangement joins TRBV6-1 to TRBJ2-1; TRBD2 matches 7 bases. V lost 3 bases to trimming and J lost 2 bases; unmatched junction nucleotides: 13. Germline values: CDR1 MNHNS, CDR2 SASEGT. CDR3 length equals 18 residues. This CDR3 reads CASSDTTWGGSAYNEQFF. The CDR3 DNA sequence: TGTGCCAGCAGTGATACGACTTGGGGGGGTTCTGCCTACAATGAGCAGTTCTTC.

This chain connects TRBV5-1 to TRBJ2-7; D may be TRBD1 (6 bases). CDR3 length equals 15 residues. Trimming left V 1 base short and J 5 bases short, with 16 bases between. Germline V gene sequence: CDR1 SGHRS, CDR2 YFSETQ. CDR3: CASSLSAQGVHEQYF. CDR3 bases: TGCGCCAGCAGCTTGTCCGCACAGGGCGTTCACGAGCAGTACTTC.

The chain employs TRBV2 and TRBJ2-7; no definite D call. CDR1 and CDR2 (germline): SNHLY, FYNNEI. The CDR3 consists of 14 residues. V dropped 10 bases and J dropped 0 bases, with 16 bases sitting between them. In DNA form, the CDR3 reads TGTGCCAACCGTCAATTCGAGAGCTCCTACGAGCAGTACTTC. Translating gives CANRQFESSYEQYF. Together with reference TRBV2 and TRBJ2-7, the CDR3 gives the full variable domain: EPEVTQTPSHQVTQMGQEVILRCVPISNHLYFYWYRQILGQKVEFLVSFYNNEISEKSEIFDDQFSVERPDGSNFTLKIRSTKLEDSAMYFCANRQFESSYEQYFGPGTRLTVT.

In its sample, this clone was seen many times. The chain has TRBV5-1 and TRBJ2-5, with 8 bases aligning to TRBD2. The CDR3 has 18 residues. The trim removed 3 bases at V and 2 bases at J, leaving 15 bases unmatched. Per germline, CDR1 SGHRS and CDR2 YFSETQ. The CDR3 reads CASSSSLAGQFVQETQYF. CDR3 DNA: TGCGCCAGCAGCTCATCCCTAGCGGGTCAGTTTGTACAAGAGACCCAGTACTTC.

The rearrangement joins TRBV2 to TRBJ2-7, with TRBD1 identical over 8 bases. The CDR3 loop spans 16 amino acids. Per the germline V gene, CDR1 is SNHLY and CDR2 is FYNNEI. The trim removed 5 bases at V and 3 bases at J, leaving 12 bases unmatched. CDR3 DNA: TGTGCCAGCAGTAGGTTCTTTCCCGGGACAGGCTACGAGCAGTACTTC. This encodes CASSRFFPGTGYEQYF. Supplemented by reference TRBV2 and TRBJ2-7, the full variable domain reads EPEVTQTPSHQVTQMGQEVILRCVPISNHLYFYWYRQILGQKVEFLVSFYNNEISEKSEIFDDQFSVERPDGSNFTLKIRSTKLEDSAMYFCASSRFFPGTGYEQYFGPGTRLTVT.

This chain links TRBV6-1 with TRBJ2-7; 8 positions agree with TRBD1. With 5 bases clipped from V and 3 bases from J, the junction kept 6 bases outside the gene matches. Looked up from germline, CDR1 is MNHNS and CDR2 is SASEGT. This CDR3 has 14 amino acids. CDR3 sequence (DNA): TGTGCCAGCAGTTGGGCCAGGGGGCTCTACGAGCAGTACTTC. It translates to CASSWARGLYEQYF.

V and J are TRBV29-1 and TRBJ2-5; TRBD1 matches 7 bases. The CDR3 length is 16 residues. The germline V gene encodes CDR1 SQVTM and CDR2 ANQGSEA. Germline trimming cut 3 bases from V and 0 bases from J; bases unmatched to any gene: 10. CDR3 DNA: TGCAGCGTTGACATTAACAGGGGCGATTACCAAGAGACCCAGTACTTC. Its translation is CSVDINRGDYQETQYF.

V gene TRBV9 combines with J gene TRBJ2-1, with D possibly being TRBD2 (5 bases). V was cut by 5 bases and J by 5 bases, with 8 bases left in between. CDR1 and CDR2 from the germline V gene are SGDLS and YYNGEE. This CDR3 comprises 12 residues. The CDR3 reads CASSDYDNEQFF. CDR3 sequence (DNA): TGTGCCAGCAGTGACTACGACAATGAGCAGTTCTTC.

The rearrangement joins TRBV19 to TRBJ2-7, with D uncertain. CDR3 length: 15 residues. Trimming removed 3 bases from V and 5 bases from J, with 17 bases in between. CDR1 and CDR2 (germline): LNHDA, SQIVND (reference sequence). The CDR3 protein is CASSIGKGVTNEQYF. In DNA form, the CDR3 reads TGTGCCAGTAGTATTGGGAAGGGCGTTACTAACGAGCAGTACTTC.

This clone has just one count. The chain recombines TRBV27 with TRBJ1-1; no clear D. The CDR3 length is 15 residues. V lost 4 bases and J 2 bases, leaving 14 bases between the germline ends. Germline assignment: CDR1 MNHEY and CDR2 SMNVEV (reference sequence). For the CDR3, the DNA is TGTGCCAGCAGTTACGGAGGAGGCCCCAACACTGAAGCTTTCTTT. As protein: CASSYGGGPNTEAFF.

This chain joins TRBV7-9 and TRBJ1-3, with D perhaps TRBD1 (6 bases). The CDR3 sequence is 15 residues long. V was shortened by 2 bases and J by 4 bases, with 12 bases between the two germline ends. Germline loops: CDR1 SEHNR, CDR2 FQNEAQ (reference sequence). The CDR3 bases are TGTGCCAGCAGCTTATCAGGGGCGCCGGGAAACACCATATATTTT. Its translation: CASSLSGAPGNTIYF. Using reference TRBV7-9 and TRBJ1-3 for the parts outside the CDR3, the full variable domain is DTGVSQNPRHKITKRGQNVTFRCDPISEHNRLYWYRQTLGQGPEFLTYFQNEAQLEKSRLLSDRFSAERPKGSFSTLEIQRTEQGDSAMYLCASSLSGAPGNTIYFGEGSWLTVV.

The chain employs TRBV4-3 and TRBJ2-5; TRBD2 is a possible D gene (6 bases). This CDR3 spans 19 amino acids. V lost 0 bases, J lost 3 bases, and 23 bases lay in between. CDR1 and CDR2 (germline): LGHNA, YSLEER. The CDR3 sequence: CASSQDWGLMGEAEETQYF. The CDR3 DNA follows: TGCGCCAGCAGCCAAGATTGGGGGTTGATGGGGGAGGCCGAAGAGACCCAGTACTTC.